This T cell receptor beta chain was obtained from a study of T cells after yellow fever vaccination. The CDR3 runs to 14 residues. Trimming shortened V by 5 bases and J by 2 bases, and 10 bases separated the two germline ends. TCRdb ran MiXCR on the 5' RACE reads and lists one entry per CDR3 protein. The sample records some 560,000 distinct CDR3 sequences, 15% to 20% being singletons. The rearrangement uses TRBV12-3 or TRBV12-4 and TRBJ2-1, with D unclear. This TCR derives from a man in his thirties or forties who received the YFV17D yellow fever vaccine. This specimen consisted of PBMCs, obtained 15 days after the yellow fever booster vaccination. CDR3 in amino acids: CASSRDYTYNEQFF. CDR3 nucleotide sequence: TGTGCCAGCAGTCGCGATTACACCTACAATGAGCAGTTCTTC.